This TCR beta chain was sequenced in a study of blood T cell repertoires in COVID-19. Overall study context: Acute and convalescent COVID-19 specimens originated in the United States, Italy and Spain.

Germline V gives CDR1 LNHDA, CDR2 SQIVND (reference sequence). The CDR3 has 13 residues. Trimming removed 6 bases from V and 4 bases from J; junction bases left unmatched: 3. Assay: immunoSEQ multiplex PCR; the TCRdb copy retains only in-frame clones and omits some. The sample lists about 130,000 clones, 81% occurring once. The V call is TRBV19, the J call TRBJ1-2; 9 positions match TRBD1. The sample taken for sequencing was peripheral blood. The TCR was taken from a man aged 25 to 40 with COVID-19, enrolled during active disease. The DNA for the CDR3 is TGTGCCAGTAGGGGACAGGGTTTCTATGGCTACACCTTC. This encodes CASRGQGFYGYTF.